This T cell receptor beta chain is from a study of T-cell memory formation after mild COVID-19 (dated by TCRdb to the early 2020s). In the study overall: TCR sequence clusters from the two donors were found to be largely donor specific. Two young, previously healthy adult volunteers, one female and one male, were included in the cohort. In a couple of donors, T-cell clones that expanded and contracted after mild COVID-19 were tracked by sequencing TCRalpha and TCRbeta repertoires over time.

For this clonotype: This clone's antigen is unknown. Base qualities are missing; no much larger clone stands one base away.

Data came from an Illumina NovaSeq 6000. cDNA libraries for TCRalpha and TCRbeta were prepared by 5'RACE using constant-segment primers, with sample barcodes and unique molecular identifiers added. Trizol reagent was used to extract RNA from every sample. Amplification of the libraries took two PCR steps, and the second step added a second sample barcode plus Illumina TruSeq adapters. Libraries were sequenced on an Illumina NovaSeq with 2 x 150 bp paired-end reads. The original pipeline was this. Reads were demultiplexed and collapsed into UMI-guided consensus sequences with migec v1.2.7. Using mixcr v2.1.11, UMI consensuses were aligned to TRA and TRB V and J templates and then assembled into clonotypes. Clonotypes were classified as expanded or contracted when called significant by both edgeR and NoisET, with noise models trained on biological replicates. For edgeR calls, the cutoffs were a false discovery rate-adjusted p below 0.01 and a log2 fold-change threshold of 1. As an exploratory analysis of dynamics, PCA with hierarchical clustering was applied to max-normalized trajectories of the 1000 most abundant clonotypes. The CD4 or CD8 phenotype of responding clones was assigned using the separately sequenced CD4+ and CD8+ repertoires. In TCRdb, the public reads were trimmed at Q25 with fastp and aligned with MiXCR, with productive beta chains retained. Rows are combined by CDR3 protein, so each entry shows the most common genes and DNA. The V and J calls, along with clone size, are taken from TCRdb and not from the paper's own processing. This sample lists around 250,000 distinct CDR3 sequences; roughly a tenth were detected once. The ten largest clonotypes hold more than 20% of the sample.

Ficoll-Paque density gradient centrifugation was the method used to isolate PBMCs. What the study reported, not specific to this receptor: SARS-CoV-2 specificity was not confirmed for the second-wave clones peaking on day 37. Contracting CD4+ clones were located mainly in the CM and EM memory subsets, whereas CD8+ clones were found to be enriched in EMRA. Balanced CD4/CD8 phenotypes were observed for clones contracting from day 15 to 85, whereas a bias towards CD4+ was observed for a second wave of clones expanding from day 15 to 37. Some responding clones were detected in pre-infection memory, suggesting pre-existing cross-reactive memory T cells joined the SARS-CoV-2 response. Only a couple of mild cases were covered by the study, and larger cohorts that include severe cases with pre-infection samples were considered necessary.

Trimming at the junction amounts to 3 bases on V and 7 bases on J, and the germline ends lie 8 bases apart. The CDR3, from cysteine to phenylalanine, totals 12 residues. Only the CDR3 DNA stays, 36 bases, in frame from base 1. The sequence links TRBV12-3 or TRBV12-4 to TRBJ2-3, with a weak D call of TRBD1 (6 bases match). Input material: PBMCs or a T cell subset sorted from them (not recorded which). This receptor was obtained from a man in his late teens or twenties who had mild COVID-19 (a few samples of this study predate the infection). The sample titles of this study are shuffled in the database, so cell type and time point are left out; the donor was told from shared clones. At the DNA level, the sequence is TGTGCCAGCAGTTTCAGGGGTCATACGCAGTATTTT. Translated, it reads CASSFRGHTQYF.